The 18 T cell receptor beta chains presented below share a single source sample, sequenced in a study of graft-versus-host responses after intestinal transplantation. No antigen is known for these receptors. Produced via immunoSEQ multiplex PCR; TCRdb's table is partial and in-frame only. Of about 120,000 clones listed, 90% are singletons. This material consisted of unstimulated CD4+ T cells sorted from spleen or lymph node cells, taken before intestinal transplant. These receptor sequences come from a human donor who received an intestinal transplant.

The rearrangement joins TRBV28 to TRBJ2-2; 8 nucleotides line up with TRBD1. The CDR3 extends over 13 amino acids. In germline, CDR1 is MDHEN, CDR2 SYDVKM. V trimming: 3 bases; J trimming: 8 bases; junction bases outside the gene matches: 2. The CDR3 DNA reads TGTGCCAGCAGTTTGACAGGGGATGGGGAGCTGTTTTTT. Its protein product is CASSLTGDGELFF. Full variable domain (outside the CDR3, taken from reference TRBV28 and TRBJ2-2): DVKVTQSSRYLVKRTGEKVFLECVQDMDHENMFWYRQDPGLGLRLIYFSYDVKMKEKGDIPEGYSVSREKKERFSLILESASTNQTSMYLCASSLTGDGELFFGEGSRLTVL.

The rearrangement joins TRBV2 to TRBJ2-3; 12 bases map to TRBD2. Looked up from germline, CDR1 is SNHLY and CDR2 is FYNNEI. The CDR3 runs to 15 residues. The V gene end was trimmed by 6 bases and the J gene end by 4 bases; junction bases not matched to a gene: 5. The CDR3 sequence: CASRGLAGPPDTQYF. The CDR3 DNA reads TGTGCCAGCAGAGGACTAGCGGGGCCACCAGATACGCAGTATTTT.

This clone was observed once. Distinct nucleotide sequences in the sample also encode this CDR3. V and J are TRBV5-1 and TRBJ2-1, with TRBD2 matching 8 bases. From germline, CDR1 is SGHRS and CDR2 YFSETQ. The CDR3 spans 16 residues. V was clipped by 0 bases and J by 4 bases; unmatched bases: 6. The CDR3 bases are TGCGCCAGCAGCTTGGTTCTGGCGGGGGGATACAATGAGCAGTTCTTC. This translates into CASSLVLAGGYNEQFF.

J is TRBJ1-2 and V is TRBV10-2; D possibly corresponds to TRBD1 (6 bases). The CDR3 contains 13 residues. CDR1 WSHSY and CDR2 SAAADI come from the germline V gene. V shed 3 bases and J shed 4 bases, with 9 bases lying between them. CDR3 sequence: CASSDDRLYGYTF. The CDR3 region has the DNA TGCGCCAGCAGTGACGACAGGCTCTATGGCTACACCTTC.

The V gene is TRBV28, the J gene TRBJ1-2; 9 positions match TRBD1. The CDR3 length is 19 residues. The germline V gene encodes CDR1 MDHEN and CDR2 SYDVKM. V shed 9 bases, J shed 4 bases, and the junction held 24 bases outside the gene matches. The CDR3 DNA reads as TGTGCCAGTACCGAGCCCAGACCAGGGACAGGGAACAGAGTCTATGGCTACACCTTC. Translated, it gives CASTEPRPGTGNRVYGYTF.

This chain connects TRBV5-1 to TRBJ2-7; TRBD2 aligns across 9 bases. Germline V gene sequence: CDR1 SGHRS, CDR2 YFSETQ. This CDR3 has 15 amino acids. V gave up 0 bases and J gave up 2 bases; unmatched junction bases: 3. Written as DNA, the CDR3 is TGCGCCAGCAGCTTGGTGATAGCGGGGGCCTACGAGCAGTACTTC. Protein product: CASSLVIAGAYEQYF.

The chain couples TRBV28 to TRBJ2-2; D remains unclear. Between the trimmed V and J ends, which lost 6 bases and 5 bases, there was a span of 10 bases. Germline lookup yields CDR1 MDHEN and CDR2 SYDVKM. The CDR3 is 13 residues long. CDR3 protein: CASSHEVTGELFF. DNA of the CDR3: TGTGCCAGCAGCCACGAGGTGACCGGGGAGCTGTTTTTT.

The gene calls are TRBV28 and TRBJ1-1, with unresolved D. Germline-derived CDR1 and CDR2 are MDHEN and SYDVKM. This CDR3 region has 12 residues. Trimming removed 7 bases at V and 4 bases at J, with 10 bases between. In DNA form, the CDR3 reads TGTGCCAGCAACCAGGCGGGCACTGAAGCTTTCTTT. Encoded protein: CASNQAGTEAFF.

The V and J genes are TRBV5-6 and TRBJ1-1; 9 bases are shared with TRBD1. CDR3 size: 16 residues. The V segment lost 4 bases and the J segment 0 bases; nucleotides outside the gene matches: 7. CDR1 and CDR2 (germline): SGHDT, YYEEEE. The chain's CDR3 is CASSPDRGRMNTEAFF. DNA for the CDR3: TGTGCCAGCAGCCCCGACAGGGGGAGGATGAACACTGAAGCTTTCTTT.

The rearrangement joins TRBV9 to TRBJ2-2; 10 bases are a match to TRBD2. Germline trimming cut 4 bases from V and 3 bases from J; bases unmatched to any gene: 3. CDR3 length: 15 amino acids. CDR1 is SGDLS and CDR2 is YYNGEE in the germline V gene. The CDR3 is CASSTSGGDTGELFF. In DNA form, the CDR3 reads TGTGCCAGCAGCACCAGCGGGGGGGACACCGGGGAGCTGTTTTTT.

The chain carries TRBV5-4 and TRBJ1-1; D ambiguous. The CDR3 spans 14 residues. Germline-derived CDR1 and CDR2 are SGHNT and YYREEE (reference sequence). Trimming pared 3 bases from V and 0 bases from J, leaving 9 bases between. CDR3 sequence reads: CASSSRKMNTEAFF. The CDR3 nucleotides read TGTGCCAGCAGCTCTCGTAAAATGAACACTGAAGCTTTCTTT.

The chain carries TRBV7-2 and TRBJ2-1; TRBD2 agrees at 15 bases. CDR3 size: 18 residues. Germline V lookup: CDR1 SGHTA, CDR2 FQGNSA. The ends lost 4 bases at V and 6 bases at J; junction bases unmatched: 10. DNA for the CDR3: TGTGCCAGCAGCTCGACTTCCGGGACTAGCGGGGGGCGCAATGAGCAGTTCTTC. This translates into CASSSTSGTSGGRNEQFF. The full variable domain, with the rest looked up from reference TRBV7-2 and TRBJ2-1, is GAGVSQSPSNKVTEKGKDVELRCDPISGHTALYWYRQSLGQGLEFLIYFQGNSAPDKSGLPSDRFSAERTGGSVSTLTIQRTQQEDSAVYLCASSSTSGTSGGRNEQFFGPGTRLTVL.

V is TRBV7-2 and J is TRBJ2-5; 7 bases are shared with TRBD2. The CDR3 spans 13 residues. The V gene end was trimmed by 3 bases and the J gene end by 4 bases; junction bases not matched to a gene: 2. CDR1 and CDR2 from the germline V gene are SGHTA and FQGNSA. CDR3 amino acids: CASSFGGGETQYF. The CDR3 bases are TGTGCCAGCAGCTTTGGGGGGGGAGAGACCCAGTACTTC.

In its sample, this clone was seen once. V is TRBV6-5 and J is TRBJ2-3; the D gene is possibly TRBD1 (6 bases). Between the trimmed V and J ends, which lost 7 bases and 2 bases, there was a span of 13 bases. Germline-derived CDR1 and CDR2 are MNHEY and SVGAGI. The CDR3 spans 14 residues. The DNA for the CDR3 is TGTGCCAGCACCCCCGGGACAAACACAGATACGCAGTATTTT. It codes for CASTPGTNTDTQYF.

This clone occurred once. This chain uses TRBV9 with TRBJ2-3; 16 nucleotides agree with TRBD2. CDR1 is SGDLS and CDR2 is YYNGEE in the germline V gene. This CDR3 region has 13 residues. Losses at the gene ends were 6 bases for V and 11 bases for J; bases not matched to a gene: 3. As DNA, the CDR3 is TGTGCCAGCACGGGACTAGCGGGGGGGGTGCAGTATTTT. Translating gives CASTGLAGGVQYF.

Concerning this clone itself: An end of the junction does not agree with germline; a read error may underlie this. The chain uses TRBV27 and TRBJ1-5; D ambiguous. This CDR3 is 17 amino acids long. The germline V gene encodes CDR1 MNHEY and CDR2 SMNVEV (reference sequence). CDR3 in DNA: TGTGCCAACAGTTTTCGGAGGGAGCCTTATAGCAATCAGCCCCAGCATTTT. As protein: CANSFRREPYSNQPQHF.

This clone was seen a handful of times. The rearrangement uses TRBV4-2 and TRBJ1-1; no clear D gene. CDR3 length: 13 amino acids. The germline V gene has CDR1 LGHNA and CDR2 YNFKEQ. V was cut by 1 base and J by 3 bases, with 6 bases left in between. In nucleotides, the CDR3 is TGTGCCAGCAGCCAAGTCGGAGACACTGAAGCTTTCTTT. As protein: CASSQVGDTEAFF.

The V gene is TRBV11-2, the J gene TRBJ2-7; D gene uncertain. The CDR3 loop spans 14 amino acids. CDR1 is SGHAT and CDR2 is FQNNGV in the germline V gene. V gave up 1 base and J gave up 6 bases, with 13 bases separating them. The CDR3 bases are TGTGCCAGCAGCTTAGGAGCCCACTTTCTCGAGCAGTACTTC. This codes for CASSLGAHFLEQYF.